A selection of T cell receptor beta chains follows, all from one sample in a study of CD8+ T cells in alopecia areata. TCRdb keeps only in-frame clones here, not all; method: immunoSEQ multiplex PCR. This table has 200,000 to 250,000 clones, 35% to 40% appearing once. Sequenced here: CD4+ T cells sorted from blood, sampled at approximately week 30, from a patient treated with tofacitinib. The source of these receptors is a human donor with alopecia areata. CDR3s include the opening cysteine and the closing phenylalanine or tryptophan. Fields, in order: clone size, J gene, D gene, V gene, CDR3 protein, CDR3 DNA. The D gene is left open where the match is weak. Clone sizes are given selectively: once, few, many, or a class where the clone is expanded.

. TRBJ2-1 TRBD1 TRBV11-2 CASRPTPGQGFEQFF TGTGCCAGCAGGCCGACTCCGGGACAGGGTTTCGAGCAGTTCTTC
. TRBJ1-3 . TRBV30 CAWSVQYSGNTIYF TGTGCCTGGAGTGTACAGTACTCTGGAAACACCATATATTTT
few TRBJ1-5 . TRBV11-2 CASSLADSNQPQHF TGTGCCAGCAGCTTAGCTGATAGCAATCAGCCCCAGCATTTT
. TRBJ2-7 . TRBV30 CAWSAPWPRGPYEQYF TGTGCCTGGAGTGCCCCATGGCCAAGGGGACCCTACGAGCAGTACTTC
. TRBJ1-5 . TRBV18 CASSPRGGGGVNQPQHF TGTGCCAGCTCACCACGGGGTGGTGGGGGCGTCAATCAGCCCCAGCATTTT
. TRBJ1-5 . TRBV5-1 CASSLGQSGNQPQHF TGCGCCAGCAGCTTGGGGCAGAGTGGCAATCAGCCCCAGCATTTT
. TRBJ2-1 TRBD1 TRBV4-2 CASTRTGRSYNEQFF TGTGCCAGCACCCGGACAGGGAGATCCTACAATGAGCAGTTCTTC
. TRBJ1-3 . TRBV29-1 CSAGDRGPGNTIYF TGCAGCGCGGGCGACCGGGGACCTGGAAACACCATATATTTT
. TRBJ1-4 . TRBV9 CASSVEGEKLFF TGTGCCAGCAGCGTAGAAGGGGAAAAACTGTTTTTT
few TRBJ1-1 TRBD1 TRBV29-1 CSVGPGGTEAFF TGCAGCGTTGGTCCAGGGGGCACTGAAGCTTTCTTT
. TRBJ2-5 TRBD2 TRBV11-2 CASRRNRLADQETQYF TGTGCCAGCAGGAGGAACAGACTAGCGGATCAAGAGACCCAGTACTTC
. TRBJ1-1 . TRBV9 CASSVGQAVMLNTEAFF TGTGCCAGCAGCGTAGGGCAGGCCGTGATGTTGAACACTGAAGCTTTCTTT
. TRBJ2-5 TRBD1 TRBV11-2 CASSFSGQGAGETQYF TGTGCCAGCAGCTTTTCTGGACAGGGGGCAGGAGAGACCCAGTACTTC
once TRBJ1-1 . TRBV25-1 CASMRGRNTEAFF TGTGCCAGCATGCGAGGGAGGAACACTGAAGCTTTCTTT
few TRBJ2-7 TRBD1 TRBV4-1 CASSHPGQRYEQYF TGCGCCAGCAGCCACCCGGGACAGCGCTACGAGCAGTACTTC
. TRBJ1-2 . TRBV7-9 CASSLEVYGYTF TGTGCCAGCAGCTTAGAGGTCTATGGCTACACCTTC
few TRBJ1-2 . TRBV19 CASKTYGEENYGYTF TGTGCCAGTAAAACCTACGGGGAGGAAAACTATGGCTACACCTTC
. TRBJ2-6 . TRBV5-1 CASSLAGGANVLTF TGCGCCAGCAGCTTGGCCGGTGGGGCCAACGTCCTGACTTTC
. TRBJ2-3 TRBD2 TRBV9 CASSTGTSGRTDTQYF TGTGCCAGCAGCACGGGGACTAGCGGGAGAACAGATACGCAGTATTTT
many TRBJ2-2 . TRBV14 CASSRRYKTLTNTGELFF TGTGCCAGCAGCCGCAGATACAAAACTCTAACAAACACCGGGGAGCTGTTTTTT
. TRBJ1-3 . TRBV29-1 CSVNRRGNTIYF TGCAGCGTTAATCGTCGCGGAAACACCATATATTTT
. TRBJ1-2 . TRBV7-9 CASSPPTPQPYGYTF TGTGCCAGCAGCCCCCCGACTCCCCAGCCTTATGGCTACACCTTC
few TRBJ2-5 . TRBV29-1 CSVQILVSETQYF TGCAGCGTCCAGATTCTGGTATCAGAGACCCAGTACTTC
. TRBJ2-7 . TRBV6-1 CASRVMVGDEQYF TGTGCTAGCAGGGTAATGGTAGGGGACGAGCAGTACTTC
. TRBJ1-2 TRBD1 TRBV23-1 CASSRPRFRDRGRLSSDYGYTF TGCGCCAGCAGCAGACCAAGATTCCGGGACAGGGGGCGCTTATCGAGTGACTATGGCTACACCTTC
. TRBJ1-4 . TRBV30 CAWSSEFLNEKLFF TGTGCCTGGAGTTCGGAGTTTCTTAATGAAAAACTGTTTTTT
. TRBJ1-5 . TRBV21-1 CASSKGLKGGNQPQHF TGTGCCAGCAGCAAAGGACTGAAGGGAGGCAATCAGCCCCAGCATTTT
. TRBJ1-3 . TRBV6-5 CASSYQPSGNTIYF TGTGCCAGCAGTTACCAGCCCTCTGGAAACACCATATATTTT
. TRBJ2-3 . TRBV5-4 CASSLGGRGSWPPGTQYF TGTGCCAGCAGCTTGGGAGGGCGGGGTAGTTGGCCTCCCGGTACGCAGTATTTT
. TRBJ1-5 TRBD1 TRBV23-1 CASSHVGGYSNQPQHF TGCGCCAGCAGTCATGTAGGGGGCTATAGCAATCAGCCCCAGCATTTT
. TRBJ2-7 . TRBV6-5 CASSQGHATQQYF TGTGCCAGCAGTCAGGGACATGCGACTCAGCAGTACTTC
. TRBJ1-1 TRBD1 TRBV7-9 CASSFDRGWEAFF TGTGCCAGCAGCTTCGACAGGGGATGGGAAGCTTTCTTT
. TRBJ2-3 . TRBV30 CAWRPWGSSVQYF TGTGCCTGGAGGCCTTGGGGGAGTAGCGTGCAGTATTTT
. TRBJ2-3 TRBD1 TRBV9 CASSGRDRGTDTQYF TGTGCCAGCAGCGGCCGGGACAGGGGTACAGATACGCAGTATTTT
. TRBJ1-1 . TRBV30 CAWSYQGWTEAFF TGTGCCTGGAGTTATCAGGGTTGGACTGAAGCTTTCTTT
. TRBJ2-3 TRBD2 TRBV6-5 CASRGLAAPGGQYF TGTGCCAGCAGGGGACTAGCGGCTCCAGGGGGGCAGTATTTT
few TRBJ1-1 . TRBV29-1 CSVERREGTEAFF TGCAGCGTTGAGCGCAGAGAGGGGACTGAAGCTTTCTTT
. TRBJ2-7 TRBD1 TRBV10-3 CAIRQGLGSYEQYF TGTGCCATAAGACAGGGGCTAGGCTCCTACGAGCAGTACTTC
. TRBJ1-2 TRBD1 TRBV4-1 CASSQPQGARTF TGCGCCAGCAGCCAACCCCAGGGGGCCCGGACCTTC